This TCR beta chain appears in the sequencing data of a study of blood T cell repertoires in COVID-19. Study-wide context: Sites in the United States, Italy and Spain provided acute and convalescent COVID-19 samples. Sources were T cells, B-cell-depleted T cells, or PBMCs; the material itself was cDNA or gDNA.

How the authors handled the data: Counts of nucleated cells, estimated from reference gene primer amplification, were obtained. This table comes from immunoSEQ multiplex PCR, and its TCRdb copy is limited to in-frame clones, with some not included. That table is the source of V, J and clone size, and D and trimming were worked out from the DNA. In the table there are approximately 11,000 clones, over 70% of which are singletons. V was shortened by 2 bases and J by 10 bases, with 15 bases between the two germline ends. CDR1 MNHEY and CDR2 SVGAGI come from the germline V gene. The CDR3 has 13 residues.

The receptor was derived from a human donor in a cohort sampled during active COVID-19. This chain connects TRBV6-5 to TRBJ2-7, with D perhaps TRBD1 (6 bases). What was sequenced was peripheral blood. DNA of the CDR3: TGTGCCAGCAGTTACGCAGTGGACAGATCACAGTACTTC. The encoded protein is CASSYAVDRSQYF.